The clone carrying this T cell receptor beta chain appeared a few times. The antigen remains unidentified. Drawn from each donor were 8.5 to 10 milliliters of peripheral blood. The use of a sample-barcoded 5' primer and a J-beta primer mix characterized a second PCR of roughly 6 to 11 cycles. From the 5' RACE reads, TCRdb called clonotypes with MiXCR, one entry per CDR3 protein. The table has 710,000 or so distinct CDR3 sequences, about a fifth seen once. The source of the sample is a study of blood T cells in healthy people across ages. Study results and caveats: Correlation between TCR beta diversity and naive T cell percentage was strong. Considered underestimates were the diversity estimates obtained from one million T cells.

J was trimmed by 4 bases and V by 6 bases; bases with no gene match: 20. Germline values: CDR1 MDHEN, CDR2 SYDVKM. The CDR3 consists of 18 residues. The sequenced sample consisted of blood. This chain uses TRBV28 with TRBJ1-1; 7 bases are a match to TRBD1. This TCR was sampled from a man in his 70s in good health. CDR3 DNA sequence: TGTGCCAGCAGGCGACTGGGCCGGGACAGTCACAGGGGCACTGAAGCTTTCTTT. Translating gives CASRRLGRDSHRGTEAFF.